This is a list of T cell receptor beta chains from one sample in a study of T cells in Graves' hyperthyroidism and ophthalmopathy. One entry per CDR3 protein, called by TCRdb with MiXCR from the multiplex PCR reads. The sample has about 690,000 distinct CDR3 sequences; roughly 17% are singletons. The sequenced sample consisted of blood. The source of these receptors is a man aged 45-60 years with Graves' hyperthyroidism. Both conserved end residues are trimmed from each CDR3.

>TRBV5-1|TRBJ2-2
ASSLTWLTGELF
>TRBV20-1|TRBJ1-6
SARGSGQGYNSPLH
>TRBV6-1|TRBJ2-3
ASSELPGQGEKDTQY
>TRBV20-1|TRBJ1-5
SAGDSYSNQPQH
>TRBV5-1|TRBJ2-1
ASSGPTSSYNEQF
>TRBV11-2|TRBJ2-1
ASSFMDSSNEQF
>TRBV20-1|TRBJ1-1
SAPGTARVWNTEAF
>TRBV10-3|TRBJ2-7
AISQDRATYEQY
>TRBV5-1|TRBJ2-2
ASSLVPAGTTGELF
>TRBV10-2|TRBJ2-1
ASSEILAVNNEQF
>TRBV5-8|TRBJ1-2
ASSSTSQYGYT
>TRBV2|TRBJ2-7
ASSDGGAEQY
>TRBV10-2|TRBJ2-5
ASSFDRETQY
>TRBV2|TRBJ1-4
ASSSGTGVEKLF